The 28 T cell receptor beta chains reported below all come from one sample, sequenced in a study of T-cell reconstitution after alpha-beta-depleted transplantation in children (dated by TCRdb to about 2016). The library was prepared using PCR. Sequencing used an Illumina HiSeq 2500. Molecular barcoding was employed in the preparation of TCR libraries, with unique molecular identifiers being used to normalize TCRbeta repertoire quantification. In-frame beta chains were kept once TCRdb had trimmed the public reads at Q25 with fastp and called clones with MiXCR. Entries are consolidated by CDR3 protein sequence, retaining the most common genes and DNA. Within this sample are hundreds of thousands of distinct CDR3 sequences, with about 14% of them counted one time only. The ten largest clones represent around 4.1% of the sample. The sequencing here drew on PBMCs, taken from the stem cell graft. The receptors were sampled from a human donor who donated a stem cell graft to a child with Fanconi anemia.

This clonotype has a handful of counts. This chain links TRBV7-9 with TRBJ1-1, with D perhaps TRBD1 (6 bases). The CDR3 has 15 amino acids. Trimming shortened V by 4 bases and J by 0 bases, and 12 bases separated the two germline ends. Germline loops: CDR1 SEHNR, CDR2 FQNEAQ (reference sequence). The DNA for the CDR3 is TGTGCCAGCAGCTCAAGGACAGTTTTGAACACTGAAGCTTTCTTT. Translated, it gives CASSSRTVLNTEAFF. Full variable domain (rest looked up from reference TRBV7-9 and TRBJ1-1): DTGVSQNPRHKITKRGQNVTFRCDPISEHNRLYWYRQTLGQGPEFLTYFQNEAQLEKSRLLSDRFSAERPKGSFSTLEIQRTEQGDSAMYLCASSSRTVLNTEAFFGQGTRLTVV.

This clonotype has a count of ten or more. The chain joins TRBV24-1 to TRBJ2-1; D may correspond to TRBD1 or TRBD2 (5 bases each). Deletions cut 4 bases from V and 5 bases from J, with 14 bases between. CDR1 KGHDR and CDR2 SFDVKD come from the germline V gene. CDR3 length equals 15 residues. The CDR3 region has the DNA TGTGCCACCAGTGACCTGCCGGGACCAAACAATGAGCAGTTCTTC. Residues: CATSDLPGPNNEQFF.

The CDR3 region is CAISGGQGSISTDTQYF. CDR3 nucleotide sequence: TGTGCCATCAGTGGGGGACAGGGGTCAATTAGCACAGATACGCAGTATTTT. The chain employs TRBV10-3 and TRBJ2-3; 10 bases map to TRBD1. The V gene end was trimmed by 4 bases and the J gene end by 0 bases; junction bases not matched to a gene: 7. The CDR3 consists of 17 residues. The germline V gene encodes CDR1 ENHRY and CDR2 SYGVKD.

This clonotype was picked up a small number of times. The chain is built from TRBV7-2 and TRBJ2-5; D is unresolved. The CDR3 loop spans 14 amino acids. Germline V gives CDR1 SGHTA, CDR2 FQGNSA. Trimming took 5 bases from V and 2 from J, leaving 12 bases between them. The CDR3 DNA sequence: TGTGCCAGCAGCCAATGGGCCAGACAAGAGACCCAGTACTTC. Protein sequence: CASSQWARQETQYF.

This clonotype was seen repeatedly, ten times or more. The chain is built from TRBV20-1 and TRBJ1-2; a possible D gene is TRBD1 (5 bases). Germline CDR1 is DFQATT and CDR2 is SNEGSKA (reference sequence). V shed 4 bases and J shed 4 bases, with 19 bases lying between them. CDR3 length equals 15 residues. CDR3 in DNA: TGCAGTGCTACAAAACGGGACGGAGGACCCTATGGCTACACCTTC. It encodes CSATKRDGGPYGYTF.

CDR3: CASREGANSPLHF. The CDR3 DNA reads TGTGCCAGCAGGGAAGGAGCTAATTCACCCCTCCACTTT. The rearrangement links TRBV28 to TRBJ1-6; D ambiguous. The CDR3 is 13 amino acids. Germline CDR1 is MDHEN and CDR2 is SYDVKM. Between the trimmed V and J ends, which lost 6 bases and 6 bases, there was a span of 9 bases.

In this sample, this clonotype turned up a few times. The chain combines TRBV5-1 with TRBJ1-6, with D perhaps TRBD1 (6 bases). The CDR3 is 14 amino acids. Trimming pared 4 bases from V and 9 bases from J, leaving 14 bases between. Germline CDR1 SGHRS, CDR2 YFSETQ. DNA for the CDR3: TGCGCCAGCAGCGATACAGGGAGGCCTTCACCCCTCCACTTT. This sequence encodes CASSDTGRPSPLHF.

The sample holds a few counts of this clonotype. This chain joins TRBV7-9 and TRBJ2-1; D unresolved. Germline CDR1 SEHNR, CDR2 FQNEAQ (reference sequence). This CDR3 has 17 residues. V was trimmed by 0 bases and J by 0 bases, leaving 12 bases between them. CDR3 sequence reads: CASSLAEFSSSYNEQFF. The CDR3 nucleotides are TGTGCCAGCAGCTTAGCCGAATTTAGTAGCTCCTACAATGAGCAGTTCTTC. The variable domain in full, completed from reference TRBV7-9 and TRBJ2-1, reads DTGVSQNPRHKITKRGQNVTFRCDPISEHNRLYWYRQTLGQGPEFLTYFQNEAQLEKSRLLSDRFSAERPKGSFSTLEIQRTEQGDSAMYLCASSLAEFSSSYNEQFFGPGTRLTVL.

This clonotype was recorded many times. The V and J genes are TRBV12-3 or TRBV12-4 and TRBJ2-2, with a tentative D call TRBD2 (5 bases). The CDR3 is 15 residues long. The V end lost 7 bases, the J end lost 2 bases, and 14 bases lay between the germline ends. This CDR3 is CASTLGSGNTGELFF. The CDR3 nucleotides read TGTGCCAGCACCCTGGGGAGCGGAAACACCGGGGAGCTGTTTTTT.

The chain links TRBV4-1 to TRBJ1-2, with unresolved D. V was clipped by 0 bases and J by 3 bases, with 8 bases between them. Germline V gene lookup returns CDR1 MGHRA and CDR2 YSYEKL. The length of the CDR3 is 14 residues. CDR3 sequence: CASSQDVRDYGYTF. The CDR3 DNA sequence: TGCGCCAGCAGCCAAGATGTCCGAGACTATGGCTACACCTTC.

The V call is TRBV12-3 or TRBV12-4, the J call TRBJ1-5; D unresolved. This CDR3 is built from 12 residues. V was shortened by 6 bases and J by 8 bases, with 11 bases between the two germline ends. The CDR3 nucleotides are TGTGCCAGCAGCCGTCCTTTGGAGCCCCAGCATTTT. This codes for CASSRPLEPQHF.

This clonotype appeared many times. The chain couples TRBV4-3 to TRBJ1-2; perhaps TRBD1 as D (6 bases). CDR3 size: 15 residues. V was shortened by 0 bases and J by 4 bases, with 12 bases between the two germline ends. Germline assignment: CDR1 LGHNA and CDR2 YSLEER. CDR3 DNA: TGCGCCAGCAGCCAAGAACTGGACAGCATCTATGGCTACACCTTC. The encoded protein is CASSQELDSIYGYTF.

Here the CDR3 DNA reads TGTGCCAGCAGTTTCCATGATAGTGGGACAGGGTTCTCCGAGCAGTACTTC. This codes for CASSFHDSGTGFSEQYF. V usage is TRBV28 and J usage is TRBJ2-7; 9 bases are a match to TRBD1. Germline trimming cut 3 bases from V and 6 bases from J; bases unmatched to any gene: 15. The CDR3 sequence is 17 residues long. Germline CDR1 and CDR2: MDHEN and SYDVKM.

The J gene is TRBJ2-3, the V gene TRBV7-2; D not certain. V lost 5 bases to trimming and J lost 3 bases, with 15 bases between them. In germline, CDR1 is SGHTA, CDR2 FQGNSA. The CDR3 covers 15 residues. DNA of the CDR3: TGTGCCAGCAGCCCCGACCTAATCATGACAGATACGCAGTATTTT. Protein sequence: CASSPDLIMTDTQYF.

This clonotype was found a few times. The DNA is left out, because the CDR3 cannot be placed on it with certainty; the CDR3 is given as TCRdb lists it. The CDR3 loop reads CASFASGTGHF. The genes are TRBV7-8 and TRBJ2-3; no check of the table's D call, TRBD1, against the DNA was made. Looked up from germline, CDR1 is SGHVS and CDR2 is FQNEAQ. The CDR3 has 11 residues if both end residues are counted.

In its sample, this clonotype was seen a few times. The chain combines TRBV12-3 or TRBV12-4 with TRBJ1-1, with D unresolved. The CDR3 is 13 residues long. V was clipped by 6 bases and J by 2 bases, with 10 bases between them. Here the CDR3 DNA reads TGTGCCAGCAGGAAACAAACAAACACTGAAGCTTTCTTT. Translation: CASRKQTNTEAFF.

The chain carries TRBV25-1 and TRBJ1-1, with unresolved D. Germline loops: CDR1 MGHDK, CDR2 SYGVNS. The CDR3 is made up of 12 amino acids. Deletions cut 3 bases from V and 13 bases from J, with 15 bases between. The CDR3 sequence: CASSEVRDGVFF. The CDR3 coding sequence is TGTGCCAGCAGTGAGGTCAGAGACGGAGTTTTCTTT.

This clonotype was counted between two and nine times. The V call is TRBV12-3 or TRBV12-4, the J call TRBJ1-1; the match to TRBD1 covers 10 bases. V lost 3 bases and J lost 1; bases outside the gene matches: 2. The CDR3 totals 15 residues. CDR3 region: CASSLTGGANTEAFF. CDR3 DNA sequence: TGTGCCAGCAGTTTGACAGGGGGCGCGAACACTGAAGCTTTCTTT.

The genes are TRBV6-2 or TRBV6-3 and TRBJ2-1; 7 bases are shared with TRBD2. CDR1 is MNHEY, CDR2 SVGEGT, per germline. Losses at the gene ends were 6 bases for V and 0 bases for J; bases not matched to a gene: 5. The CDR3 sequence is 15 residues long. Here the CDR3 reads CASSLAAISYNEQFF. The CDR3 DNA reads TGTGCCAGCAGCCTAGCGGCGATCTCCTACAATGAGCAGTTCTTC.

This clonotype was observed a handful of times. CDR3 sequence (DNA): TGTGCCAGCAGCTTAGCCGACATTAATTCACCCCTCCACTTT. This encodes CASSLADINSPLHF. V is TRBV11-2 and J is TRBJ1-6; D is uncertain. Trimming took 1 base from V and 6 from J, leaving 7 bases between them. The CDR3 contains 14 residues. Germline V lookup: CDR1 SGHAT, CDR2 FQNNGV.

DNA of the CDR3: TGTGCCAGCAGTTCTCAGGGCGTCGGTGGCTATGGCTACACCTTC. The encoded protein is CASSSQGVGGYGYTF. The chain carries TRBV6-2 or TRBV6-3 and TRBJ1-2; D is perhaps TRBD1 (5 bases). Germline CDR1 is MNHEY and CDR2 is SVGEGT. This CDR3 has 15 residues. V was cut by 4 bases and J by 4 bases, with 16 bases left in between.

This clonotype was detected only a few times. V is TRBV18 and J is TRBJ2-5, with TRBD1 matching 8 bases. This CDR3 is 15 amino acids long. From germline, CDR1 is KGHSH and CDR2 LQKENI. J lost 5 bases, V lost 4 bases, and 9 bases had no gene match. CDR3: CASSRAQGAEETQYF. CDR3 nucleotides: TGTGCCAGCTCACGAGCTCAGGGGGCCGAGGAGACCCAGTACTTC.

This clonotype was seen ten or more times. The genes are TRBV7-9 and TRBJ1-1, with unresolved D. The CDR3 covers 16 residues. Germline V lookup: CDR1 SEHNR, CDR2 FQNEAQ (reference sequence). V lost 2 bases to trimming and J lost 8 bases, with 21 bases between them. CDR3 protein: CASSLRPKTAPEEAFF. CDR3 DNA: TGTGCCAGCAGCTTAAGACCCAAAACAGCGCCAGAAGAAGCTTTCTTT.

By share of the sample, this clonotype is medium-sized. The chain joins TRBV29-1 to TRBJ2-2; possibly TRBD1 or TRBD2 for D (6 bases each). The CDR3 is made up of 14 amino acids. The germline V and J ends were trimmed by 3 bases and 5 bases, with 13 bases remaining between them. The germline V gene has CDR1 SQVTM and CDR2 ANQGSEA. The CDR3 DNA is TGCAGCGTTGAGGAGGGGGATGGAACCGGGGAGCTGTTTTTT. Protein product: CSVEEGDGTGELFF.

This clonotype was observed many times. The rearrangement links TRBV6-5 to TRBJ2-3; 9 bases fit TRBD2. The CDR3 sequence is 15 residues long. The ends lost 0 bases at V and 5 bases at J; junction bases unmatched: 3. Germline V CDR1 and CDR2: MNHEY, SVGAGI. CDR3 residues: CASSYSLAGVDTQYF. The CDR3 coding sequence is TGTGCCAGCAGTTACTCATTAGCGGGGGTAGATACGCAGTATTTT.

This clonotype has more than one count but fewer than ten. V and J are TRBV20-1 and TRBJ2-1, with 8 nucleotides matching TRBD2. V dropped 5 bases and J dropped 7; count of bases not matched to a gene: 10. The germline V gene encodes CDR1 DFQATT and CDR2 SNEGSKA (reference sequence). CDR3 length equals 14 residues. The CDR3 nucleotides are TGCAGTGCTGCTCCAAGCGGGGGTCCAAATGAGCAGTTCTTC. Its translation is CSAAPSGGPNEQFF.

This clonotype was picked up a small number of times. The CDR3 DNA reads TGTGCCAGCAGCCCTGTCCAGGGTATGAACACTGAAGCTTTCTTT. Translating it yields CASSPVQGMNTEAFF. This sequence joins TRBV4-2 and TRBJ1-1; D is perhaps TRBD1 (5 bases). The CDR3 is made up of 15 amino acids. Trimming stripped 4 bases from V and 0 bases from J, with 12 bases between. Per germline, CDR1 LGHNA and CDR2 YNFKEQ.

This clonotype was found a few times. This chain uses TRBV5-1 with TRBJ2-2; 7 bases match TRBD1. Germline values: CDR1 SGHRS, CDR2 YFSETQ. The CDR3 loop spans 16 amino acids. With V trimmed by 3 bases and J by 1 base, 6 bases remained unmatched. CDR3 nucleotide sequence: TGCGCCAGCAGCTGGCTGGACAGGTTGAACACCGGGGAGCTGTTTTTT. This gives the protein CASSWLDRLNTGELFF.